This T cell receptor beta chain was obtained from a study of cytomegalovirus exposure and HLA in healthy donors. Study at large: Previous work identified 90 million to 130 million unique TCR beta sequences from approximately 190 million T cells.

Although they were nominally healthy when sampled, donors likely had unrecorded immune exposures. In the PCR, 60 Vbeta and 13 Jbeta primers were used. Data came from immunoSEQ multiplex PCR; TCRdb stores just in-frame clones and leaves some out. The sample holds about 130,000 clones, over 60% seen once. Per the germline V gene, CDR1 is LNHDA and CDR2 is SQIVND (reference sequence). The CDR3 is 12 amino acids. V dropped 6 bases and J dropped 0 bases, with 5 bases sitting between them. For this clone: The antigen is unknown.

Study outcomes and limitations: Several of the most significant clusters appeared, in a later analysis, to be linked to common viral pathogens.

This clonotype originated in a man younger than 30 in good health and CMV-seronegative. Material: PBMCs. This rearrangement joins TRBV19 to TRBJ1-1; D call uncertain. The DNA for the CDR3 is TGTGCCAGTAGAGAGGTGAACACTGAAGCTTTCTTT. This sequence encodes CASREVNTEAFF.